This section outlines one T cell receptor beta chain sequence together with its context. The antigen remains undetermined. The data are from a study of T-cell memory formation after mild COVID-19. General study points: CM and EM subsets held most contracting CD4+ clones; EMRA held CD8+ ones. Later expanders leaned toward CD4+, whereas clones contracting from day 15 to 85 were balanced CD4/CD8.

TCR alpha and TCR beta cDNA libraries carrying sample barcodes and UMIs were produced by 5'RACE using constant-segment primers. MiXCR, applied by TCRdb to the 5' RACE reads, yields one record per CDR3 protein. The table shows approximately 230,000 distinct CDR3 sequences, with over 15% occurring only once. With V trimmed by 6 bases and J by 10 bases, 5 bases remained unmatched. Looked up from germline, CDR1 is MNHNY and CDR2 is SVGAGI (reference sequence). There are 12 residues in the CDR3. V gene TRBV6-6 combines with J gene TRBJ2-2; 7 positions match TRBD2. The source material was PBMCs or a T cell subset sorted from them (not recorded which). This receptor was obtained from a man between 18 and 35 years old who had mild COVID-19 (a few samples of this study predate the infection). Cell type and time point are not known. CDR3 sequence: CASSPAGEELFF. The CDR3 DNA sequence: TGTGCCAGCAGCCCCGCGGGGGAGGAGCTGTTTTTT.